The rows below give T cell receptor beta chains drawn from one sample of a study of blood T cell repertoires in COVID-19. Sequencing was performed with immunoSEQ multiplex PCR; in TCRdb, only in-frame clones are kept and a portion is missing. The sample includes approximately 150,000 clones, approximately 92% of them seen just once. Sequenced input: peripheral blood. The receptors shown here come from a man aged 18 to 29 with COVID-19, enrolled during active disease. CDR3s include the opening cysteine and the closing phenylalanine or tryptophan.

j_call	v_call	cdr3_aa
TRBJ2-3	TRBV5-1	CASSLGENTQYF
TRBJ2-5	TRBV6-6	CASSYEAQETQYF
TRBJ2-5	TRBV28	CASSLAGRRGETQYF
TRBJ2-2	TRBV13	CASSLGLAGANTGELFF
TRBJ2-3	TRBV14	CASSQGVAGGPLVTQYF
TRBJ1-5	TRBV5-1	CASSLEAGGQPQHF
TRBJ2-3	TRBV6-5	CASRTGDTQYF
TRBJ1-1	TRBV4-2	CASSQAPRMNTEAFF
TRBJ2-1	TRBV5-1	CASSPGHSDNEQFF
TRBJ2-7	TRBV5-6	CASSFRGLAYEQYF
TRBJ2-2	TRBV9	CASSVLAGLNTGELFF
TRBJ1-5	TRBV5-4	CASSFPQGGHQPQHF
TRBJ2-2	TRBV4-3	CASSQDRRGPNTGELFF
TRBJ1-2	TRBV6-5	CASSFLPNTGYTF
TRBJ1-5	TRBV9	CASSVVQGSNQPQHF
TRBJ2-7	TRBV4-1	CASSQGLEQYF
TRBJ2-1	TRBV5-1	CASSPETYNEQFF
TRBJ1-1	TRBV10-3	CAISEPMFETQDTEAFF
TRBJ2-3	TRBV7-9	CASSPSGTTDTQYF
TRBJ2-1	TRBV7-8	CASYEGIEQFF
TRBJ2-5	TRBV27	CASSLQQGSTQYF
TRBJ1-1	TRBV5-4	CASSFQGGTEAFF
TRBJ2-1	TRBV5-5	CASSLWDSNEQFF
TRBJ2-1	TRBV19	CASSKGTSVINEQFF
TRBJ2-7	TRBV5-4	CASSLGAGEQYF
TRBJ1-5	TRBV30	CAWRGQGTDQPQHF
TRBJ1-1	TRBV28	CASSLDRLNTEAFF
TRBJ2-7	TRBV5-6	CASSLGDRVYEQYF
TRBJ2-7	TRBV2	CASSERGGQWLLEQYF
TRBJ1-4	TRBV2	CASSEMQGAGEKLFF
TRBJ2-2	TRBV25-1	CASSLGTSSGELFF
TRBJ1-2	TRBV6-2/TRBV6-3	CASSYSTLDYGYTF
TRBJ2-1	TRBV9	CASSPPHMANNEQFF
TRBJ2-7	TRBV2	CASSGYEQYF
TRBJ2-1	TRBV5-1	CASSLGSTEQFF
TRBJ1-4	TRBV25-1	CASSEISSGEKLLF
TRBJ2-7	TRBV6-1	CASSEVLGQGPREQYF
TRBJ2-1	TRBV29-1	CSGLAGGLDGEQFF
TRBJ1-1	TRBV5-4	CASNPTGGVNTEAFF
TRBJ2-7	TRBV4-2	CASSQEPGKVPNEQYF